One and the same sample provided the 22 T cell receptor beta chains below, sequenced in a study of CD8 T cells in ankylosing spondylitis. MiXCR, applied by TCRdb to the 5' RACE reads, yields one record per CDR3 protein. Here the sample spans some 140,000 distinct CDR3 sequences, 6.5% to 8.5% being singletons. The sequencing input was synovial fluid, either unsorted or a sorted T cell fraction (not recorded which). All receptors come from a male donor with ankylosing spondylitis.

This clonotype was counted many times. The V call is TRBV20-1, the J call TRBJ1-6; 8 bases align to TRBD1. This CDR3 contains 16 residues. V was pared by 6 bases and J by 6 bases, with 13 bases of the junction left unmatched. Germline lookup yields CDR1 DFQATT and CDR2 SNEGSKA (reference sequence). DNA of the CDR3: TGCAGTGCCCCCGATGGGACGCAGGGGGCTAATTCACCCCTCCACTTT. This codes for CSAPDGTQGANSPLHF.

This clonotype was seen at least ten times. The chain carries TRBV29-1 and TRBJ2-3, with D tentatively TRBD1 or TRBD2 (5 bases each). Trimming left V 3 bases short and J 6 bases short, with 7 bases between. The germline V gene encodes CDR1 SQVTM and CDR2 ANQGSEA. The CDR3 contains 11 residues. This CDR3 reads CSVDREDTQYF. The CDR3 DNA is TGCAGCGTTGACAGGGAGGATACGCAGTATTTT.

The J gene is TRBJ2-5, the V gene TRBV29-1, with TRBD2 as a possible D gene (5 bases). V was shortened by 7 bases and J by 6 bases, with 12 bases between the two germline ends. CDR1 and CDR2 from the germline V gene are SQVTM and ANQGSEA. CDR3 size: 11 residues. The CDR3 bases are TGCAGCGGAAAGGGAGTAAAGACCCAGTACTTC. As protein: CSGKGVKTQYF.

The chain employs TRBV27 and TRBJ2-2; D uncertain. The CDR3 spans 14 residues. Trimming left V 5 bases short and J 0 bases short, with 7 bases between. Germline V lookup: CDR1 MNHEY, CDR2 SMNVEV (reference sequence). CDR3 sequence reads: CASSLNTNTGELFF. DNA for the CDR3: TGTGCCAGCAGTCTAAACACGAACACCGGGGAGCTGTTTTTT.

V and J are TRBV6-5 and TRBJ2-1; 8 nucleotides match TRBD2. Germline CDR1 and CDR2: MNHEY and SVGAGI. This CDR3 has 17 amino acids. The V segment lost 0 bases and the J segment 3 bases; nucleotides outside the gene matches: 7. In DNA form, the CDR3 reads TGTGCCAGCAGTTACTCGAGTTCCCGGGAGGGCTACAATGAGCAGTTCTTC. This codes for CASSYSSSREGYNEQFF.

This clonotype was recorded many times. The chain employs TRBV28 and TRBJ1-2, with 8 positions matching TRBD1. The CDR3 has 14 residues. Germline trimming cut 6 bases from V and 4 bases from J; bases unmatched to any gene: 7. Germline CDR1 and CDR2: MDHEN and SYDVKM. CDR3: CASSSGGAGYGYTF. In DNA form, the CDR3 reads TGTGCCAGCAGCTCAGGGGGCGCAGGCTATGGCTACACCTTC.

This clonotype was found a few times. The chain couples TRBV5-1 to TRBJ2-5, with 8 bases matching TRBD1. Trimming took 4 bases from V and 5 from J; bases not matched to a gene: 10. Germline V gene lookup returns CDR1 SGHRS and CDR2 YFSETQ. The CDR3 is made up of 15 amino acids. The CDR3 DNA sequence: TGCGCCAGCAGCGGGACAGGAGACTTAGGGGAGACCCAGTACTTC. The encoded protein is CASSGTGDLGETQYF.

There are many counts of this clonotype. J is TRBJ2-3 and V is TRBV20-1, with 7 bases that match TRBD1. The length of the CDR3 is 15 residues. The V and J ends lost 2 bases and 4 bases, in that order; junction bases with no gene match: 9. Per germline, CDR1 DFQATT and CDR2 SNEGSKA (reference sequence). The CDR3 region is CSARPLGQQADTQYF. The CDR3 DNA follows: TGCAGTGCTAGACCCCTGGGACAGCAAGCAGATACGCAGTATTTT.

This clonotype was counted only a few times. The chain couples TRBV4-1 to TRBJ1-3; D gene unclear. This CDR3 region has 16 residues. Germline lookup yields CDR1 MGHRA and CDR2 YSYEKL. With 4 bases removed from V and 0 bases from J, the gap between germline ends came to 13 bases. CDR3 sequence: CASSRSEADSGNTIYF. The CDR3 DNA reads TGCGCCAGCAGCCGGTCCGAGGCGGACTCTGGAAACACCATATATTTT.

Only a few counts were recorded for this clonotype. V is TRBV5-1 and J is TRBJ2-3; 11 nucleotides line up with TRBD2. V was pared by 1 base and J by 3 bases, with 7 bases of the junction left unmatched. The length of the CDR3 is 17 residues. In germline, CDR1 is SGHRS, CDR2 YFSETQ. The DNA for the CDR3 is TGCGCCAGCAGCTTGTCGTCTAGCGGGGGGTTGACAGATACGCAGTATTTT. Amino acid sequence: CASSLSSSGGLTDTQYF.

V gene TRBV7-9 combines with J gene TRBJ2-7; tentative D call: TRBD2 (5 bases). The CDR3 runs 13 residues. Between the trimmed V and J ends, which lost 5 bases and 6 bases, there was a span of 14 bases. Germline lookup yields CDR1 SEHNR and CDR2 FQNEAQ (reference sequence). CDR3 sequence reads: CASSLLKAGEQYF. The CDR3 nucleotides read TGTGCCAGCAGCCTACTCAAGGCGGGCGAGCAGTACTTC.

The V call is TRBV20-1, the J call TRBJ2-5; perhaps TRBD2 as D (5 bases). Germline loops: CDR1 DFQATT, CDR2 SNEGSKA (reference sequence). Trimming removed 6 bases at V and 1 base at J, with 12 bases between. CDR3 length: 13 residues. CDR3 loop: CSAEGHFQETQYF. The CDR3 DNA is TGCAGTGCCGAGGGCCACTTCCAAGAGACCCAGTACTTC.

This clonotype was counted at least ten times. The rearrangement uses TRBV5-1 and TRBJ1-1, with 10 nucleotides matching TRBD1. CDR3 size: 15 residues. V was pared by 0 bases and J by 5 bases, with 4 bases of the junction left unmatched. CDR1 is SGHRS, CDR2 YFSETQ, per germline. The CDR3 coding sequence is TGCGCCAGCAGCTTGGACGGGACAGGGGAGACTGAAGCTTTCTTT. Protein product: CASSLDGTGETEAFF.

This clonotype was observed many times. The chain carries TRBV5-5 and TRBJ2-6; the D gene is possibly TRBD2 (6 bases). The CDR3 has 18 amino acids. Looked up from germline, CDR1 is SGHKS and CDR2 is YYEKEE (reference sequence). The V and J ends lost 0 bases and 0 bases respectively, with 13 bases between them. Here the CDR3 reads CASSLEAGSHSGANVLTF. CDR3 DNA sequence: TGTGCCAGCAGCTTGGAGGCGGGGTCCCACTCTGGGGCCAACGTCCTGACTTTC.

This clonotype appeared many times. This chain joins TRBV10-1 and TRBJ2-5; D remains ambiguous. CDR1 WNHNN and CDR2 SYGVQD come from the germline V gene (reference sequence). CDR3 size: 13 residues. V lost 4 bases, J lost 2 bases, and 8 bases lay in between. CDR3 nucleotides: TGCGCCAGCAGTGCCCAAGTTCAAGAGACCCAGTACTTC. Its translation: CASSAQVQETQYF.

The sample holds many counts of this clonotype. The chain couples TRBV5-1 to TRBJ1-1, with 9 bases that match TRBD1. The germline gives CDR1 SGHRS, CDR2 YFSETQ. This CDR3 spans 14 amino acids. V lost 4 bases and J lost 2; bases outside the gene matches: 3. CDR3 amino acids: CASSKDRGNTEAFF. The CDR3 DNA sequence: TGCGCCAGCAGCAAGGACAGGGGAAACACTGAAGCTTTCTTT. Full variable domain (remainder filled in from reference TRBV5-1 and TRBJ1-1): KAGVTQTPRYLIKTRGQQVTLSCSPISGHRSVSWYQQTPGQGLQFLFEYFSETQRNKGNFPGRFSGRQFSNSRSEMNVSTLELGDSALYLCASSKDRGNTEAFFGQGTRLTVV.

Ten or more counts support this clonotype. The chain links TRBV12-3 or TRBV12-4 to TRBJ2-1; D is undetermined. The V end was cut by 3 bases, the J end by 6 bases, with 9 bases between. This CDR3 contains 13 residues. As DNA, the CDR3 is TGTGCCAGCAGTTTGGCAGCGACCAATGAGCAGTTCTTC. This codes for CASSLAATNEQFF.

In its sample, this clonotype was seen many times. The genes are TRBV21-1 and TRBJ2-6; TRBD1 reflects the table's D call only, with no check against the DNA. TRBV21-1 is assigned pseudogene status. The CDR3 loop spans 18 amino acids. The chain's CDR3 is CASSKGDKKNSGANVLTF. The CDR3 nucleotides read TGTGCCAGCAGCAAAGGGGACAAAAAAAACTCTGGGGCCAACGTCCTGACTTTC.

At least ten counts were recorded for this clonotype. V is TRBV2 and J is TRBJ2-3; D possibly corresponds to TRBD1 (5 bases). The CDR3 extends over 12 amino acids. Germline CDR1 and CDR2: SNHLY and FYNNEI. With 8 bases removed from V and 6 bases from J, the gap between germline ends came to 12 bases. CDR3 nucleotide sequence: TGTGCCAGCGGGCCCTCAGGGGATACGCAGTATTTT. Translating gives CASGPSGDTQYF.

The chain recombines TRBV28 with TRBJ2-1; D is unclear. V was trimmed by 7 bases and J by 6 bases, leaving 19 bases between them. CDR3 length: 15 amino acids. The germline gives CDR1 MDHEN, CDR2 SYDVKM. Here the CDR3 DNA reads TGTGCCAGCACCTTAAGGAAGCAGTTTGGCAATGAGCAGTTCTTC. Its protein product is CASTLRKQFGNEQFF.

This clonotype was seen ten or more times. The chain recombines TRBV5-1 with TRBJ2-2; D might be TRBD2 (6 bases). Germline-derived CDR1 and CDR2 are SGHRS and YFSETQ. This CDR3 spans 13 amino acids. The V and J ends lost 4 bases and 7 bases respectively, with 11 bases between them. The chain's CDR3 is CASSPMGGGELFF. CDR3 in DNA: TGCGCCAGCAGCCCCATGGGGGGCGGGGAGCTGTTTTTT.

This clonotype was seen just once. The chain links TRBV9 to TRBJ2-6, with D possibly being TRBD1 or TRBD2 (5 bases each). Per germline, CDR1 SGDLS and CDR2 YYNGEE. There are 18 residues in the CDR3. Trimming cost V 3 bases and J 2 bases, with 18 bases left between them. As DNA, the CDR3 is TGTGCCAGCAGCGGCCGGGACGGAGAGTTCCCTGGGGCCAACGTCCTGACTTTC. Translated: CASSGRDGEFPGANVLTF.